Here is one TCR beta chain with its context. These data originate in a study of resident and recirculating memory T cells in vitiligo. The overall study: Each patient gave two lesional and two nonlesional epidermal shave biopsies, plus PBMCs.

Using immunoSEQ multiplex PCR, the repertoire was profiled, and TCRdb retains in-frame clones only, with some absent. This table has roughly 80,000 clones, roughly 94% appearing once. J gave up 3 bases and V 5 bases, and 10 bases lay outside the gene matches. The germline V gene has CDR1 MNHEY and CDR2 SMNVEV (reference sequence). This CDR3 has 16 amino acids. Sequencing used blood. The clonotype comes from a male donor with vitiligo. The gene calls are TRBV27 and TRBJ2-3; TRBD1 matches 8 bases. The CDR3 sequence is CASSTYQGAETDTQYF. CDR3 DNA: TGTGCCAGCAGTACTTACCAGGGGGCAGAAACAGATACGCAGTATTTT.